These T cell receptor beta chains were read from a single sample in a study of T cell repertoires in ileal Crohn's disease. Only in-frame clones appear in the TCRdb table, and some are missing; sequencing was by immunoSEQ multiplex PCR. The data contain roughly 2,300 clones, around 80% of them singletons. Sequenced: ileal tissue. The source of these receptors is an adult with Crohn's disease. Both conserved end residues are part of each CDR3. A D gene is named only where the DNA matches it firmly. Clone size appears in some rows only: once, few, many, or a class for an expanded clone.

V,J,length,D,size,CDR3,DNA
TRBV4-1,TRBJ2-5,16,TRBD2,NA,CASSQDGTSGGETQYF,TGCGCCAGCAGCCAAGATGGGACTAGCGGGGGAGAGACCCAGTACTTC
TRBV19,TRBJ2-2,15,NA,large,CASSRTRANTGELFF,TGTGCCAGTAGTCGAACTAGGGCGAACACCGGGGAGCTGTTTTTT
TRBV5-4,TRBJ1-1,19,TRBD1,NA,CASSLVGGGQGTCGTEAFF,TGTGCCAGCAGCTTGGTGGGGGGGGGACAGGGGACTTGTGGTACTGAAGCTTTCTTT
TRBV5-6,TRBJ1-5,14,NA,NA,CASSSQVSNQPQHF,TGTGCCAGCAGCTCACAAGTTAGCAATCAGCCCCAGCATTTT
TRBV5-6,TRBJ2-5,13,NA,NA,CASSFQGWETQYF,TGTGCCAGCAGCTTCCAGGGGTGGGAGACCCAGTACTTC
TRBV5-1,TRBJ1-2,17,NA,NA,CASSLEVGLPKINGYTF,TGCGCCAGCAGCTTGGAAGTGGGACTCCCGAAGATCAATGGCTACACCTTC
TRBV29-1,TRBJ2-7,14,NA,NA,CSVELPYRHYEQYF,TGCAGCGTTGAACTCCCCTACAGGCACTACGAGCAGTACTTC
TRBV7-9,TRBJ2-2,17,NA,NA,CASTITEGGGATGELFF,TGTGCCAGCACCATCACCGAAGGTGGAGGAGCCACCGGGGAGCTGTTTTTT
TRBV9,TRBJ1-2,15,NA,NA,CASAQLIHGNYGYTF,TGTGCCAGCGCTCAACTCATCCACGGGAACTATGGCTACACCTTC
TRBV15,TRBJ1-1,14,TRBD1,NA,CATSRGQRNTEAFF,TGTGCCACCAGCAGGGGACAGAGGAACACTGAAGCTTTCTTT
TRBV5-8,TRBJ2-5,15,TRBD2,NA,CASSLASGRAEEQYF,TGTGCCAGCAGCTTGGCCAGCGGGAGGGCCGAAGAACAGTACTTC
TRBV9,TRBJ2-1,11,NA,NA,CASSAGNEQFF,TGTGCCAGCAGCGCCGGCAATGAGCAGTTCTTC
TRBV28,TRBJ1-4,15,NA,NA,CASSPQGRGDEKLFF,TGTGCCAGCAGTCCTCAGGGGAGAGGGGATGAAAAACTGTTTTTT
TRBV5-6,TRBJ1-2,14,NA,NA,CASSLGQAVYGYTF,TGTGCCAGCAGCTTGGGACAAGCTGTCTATGGCTACACCTTC
TRBV4-3,TRBJ2-1,14,NA,NA,CASSLSFSYNEQFF,TGCGCCAGCAGCCTCTCGTTCTCCTACAATGAGCAGTTCTTC
TRBV6-1,TRBJ2-1,15,TRBD1,NA,CASKRGQGANNEQFF,TGTGCCAGCAAAAGGGGACAGGGGGCGAACAATGAGCAGTTCTTC
TRBV28,TRBJ2-7,14,TRBD1,NA,CASTRTGPLYEQYF,TGTGCCAGCACCAGGACAGGGCCCCTCTACGAGCAGTACTTC
TRBV9,TRBJ1-2,15,NA,few,CAGGPGDSPNYGYTF,TGTGCCGGGGGCCCTGGAGACAGCCCTAACTATGGCTACACCTTC
TRBV19,TRBJ1-5,16,NA,NA,CASSILRAWTGQPQHF,TGTGCCAGTAGTATACTTCGCGCCTGGACTGGCCAGCCCCAGCATTTT
TRBV7-9,TRBJ2-1,15,NA,few,CASSLKLEESYEQFF,TGTGCCAGCAGCTTAAAACTAGAGGAATCATATGAGCAGTTCTTC
TRBV11-2,TRBJ2-4,16,TRBD1,NA,CASSRSDRGRVNIQYF,TGTGCCAGCAGCCGAAGCGACAGGGGGCGCGTCAACATTCAGTACTTC
TRBV10-2,TRBJ2-2,16,TRBD1,few,CASSFTGGAGTGELFF,TGCGCCAGCTCCTTCACAGGGGGCGCAGGCACCGGGGAGCTGTTTTTT
TRBV7-2,TRBJ2-3,18,TRBD1,NA,CASSFSPSGTGGTDTQYF,TGTGCCAGCAGCTTCTCTCCCTCCGGGACAGGGGGCACAGATACGCAGTATTTT
TRBV7-8,TRBJ2-7,16,TRBD1,NA,CASSLLPDRVVSEQYF,TGTGCCAGCAGCCTTCTCCCGGACAGGGTAGTCAGCGAGCAGTACTTC
TRBV7-6,TRBJ2-1,13,NA,once,CASSGGARDEQFF,TGTGCCAGCAGCGGGGGGGCCCGTGATGAGCAGTTCTTC
TRBV11-2,TRBJ2-2,13,NA,NA,CASSNRDTGELFF,TGTGCCAGCAGCAACAGGGACACCGGGGAGCTGTTTTTT
TRBV6-5,TRBJ2-1,14,TRBD2,NA,CASSYQGGRNEQFF,TGTGCCAGCAGTTACCAGGGAGGGAGAAATGAGCAGTTCTTC
TRBV5-1,TRBJ1-1,14,NA,NA,CASSYEGRNTEAFF,TGCGCCAGCAGCTATGAGGGCCGTAACACTGAAGCTTTCTTT
TRBV7-2,TRBJ2-7,14,TRBD2,NA,CASATASGGTEQYF,TGTGCCAGTGCCACCGCTAGCGGGGGGACTGAGCAGTACTTC
TRBV4-1,TRBJ2-5,14,NA,few,CASSPTMYQETQYF,TGCGCCAGCAGCCCGACTATGTACCAAGAGACCCAGTACTTC
TRBV7-9,TRBJ2-1,14,NA,few,CASSYELSYNEQFF,TGTGCCAGCAGCTATGAACTAAGTTACAATGAGCAGTTCTTC
TRBV10-2,TRBJ2-7,15,TRBD1,NA,CASMGQGGVRYEQYF,TGCGCCAGCATGGGACAGGGGGGAGTTAGGTACGAGCAGTACTTC
TRBV19,TRBJ2-1,16,TRBD1,NA,CASSTPRQGYYNEQFF,TGTGCCAGTAGTACCCCCCGACAGGGCTACTACAATGAGCAGTTCTTC
TRBV29-1,TRBJ2-2,14,NA,few,CSARTAKVAGELFF,TGCAGCGCGAGGACAGCCAAAGTCGCCGGGGAGCTGTTTTTT
TRBV7-2,TRBJ2-5,14,NA,NA,CASSPFRGKETQYF,TGTGCCAGCAGCCCGTTTAGGGGGAAGGAGACCCAGTACTTC
TRBV10-1,TRBJ2-2,14,TRBD2,large,CASRRGVNTGELFF,TGCGCCAGCAGGCGGGGGGTGAACACCGGGGAGCTGTTTTTT
TRBV19,TRBJ1-2,13,NA,NA,CASSPRDRNGYTF,TGTGCCAGTAGTCCGAGGGATAGGAATGGCTACACCTTC
TRBV5-5,TRBJ2-1,15,TRBD2,NA,CASSLALAGYNEQFF,TGTGCCAGCAGCTTGGCACTAGCGGGTTACAATGAGCAGTTCTTC
TRBV7-9,TRBJ1-2,14,TRBD1,NA,CASSPGQGGYGYTF,TGTGCCAGCAGCCCCGGACAGGGAGGCTATGGCTACACCTTC
TRBV6-6,TRBJ1-1,11,NA,large,CATEVNTEAFF,TGTGCCACCGAGGTGAACACTGAAGCTTTCTTT
TRBV2,TRBJ1-6,17,NA,NA,CASSESQATSYNSPLHF,TGTGCCAGCAGTGAATCCCAGGCTACTAGCTATAATTCACCCCTCCACTTT
TRBV5-1,TRBJ2-1,14,TRBD2,NA,CASSLYGTSDEQFF,TGCGCCAGCAGCTTGTACGGGACTAGCGATGAGCAGTTCTTC
TRBV29-1,TRBJ1-1,12,NA,NA,CSAEWGGNEAFF,TGCAGCGCTGAATGGGGCGGAAACGAAGCTTTCTTT
TRBV11-2,TRBJ2-5,17,NA,NA,CASSLGVAVLGEETQYF,TGTGCCAGCAGCTTAGGAGTAGCGGTCTTAGGTGAAGAGACCCAGTACTTC
TRBV6-1,TRBJ1-2,14,NA,NA,CASSPWGGEDGYTF,TGTGCCAGCAGTCCCTGGGGGGGCGAGGATGGCTACACCTTC
TRBV6-1,TRBJ2-1,17,NA,NA,CASSESGAGGQYNEQFF,TGTGCCAGCAGTGAAAGCGGAGCCGGTGGACAGTACAATGAGCAGTTCTTC
TRBV29-1,TRBJ2-1,17,TRBD2,NA,CSVERLAGTASYNEQFF,TGCAGCGTTGAAAGGCTAGCGGGCACCGCTTCCTACAATGAGCAGTTCTTC
TRBV30,TRBJ2-5,14,TRBD1,once,CAWSVVRGRETQYF,TGTGCCTGGAGTGTCGTTAGGGGGCGGGAGACCCAGTACTTC